The rows below give T cell receptor beta chains drawn from one sample of a study of cytomegalovirus exposure and HLA in healthy donors. Clones were sequenced by immunoSEQ multiplex PCR, and TCRdb holds only the in-frame ones, with some missing. There are over 250,000 clones in the sample; approximately 86% occur only once, and about 1.2% lies in the top ten. Sequencing input: PBMCs. These receptors came from a woman aged 30 to 39 in good health and CMV-seropositive. CDR3s include the opening cysteine and the closing phenylalanine or tryptophan. The order of the fields is CDR3 protein, CDR3 DNA, clone size, J gene, D gene, V gene. D genes are given only for firm matches. Only some rows state a clone size, as once, few, many or a class for expanded clones.

CASRRTSGRFLETQYF TGTGCCAGCAGAAGGACTAGCGGGAGGTTTCTAGAGACCCAGTACTTC NA TRBJ2-5 TRBD2 TRBV28
CASSPITSSYEQYF TGTGCCAGCAGTCCCATAACGAGCTCCTACGAGCAGTACTTC NA TRBJ2-7 NA TRBV6-5
CASSTTGFLGTEQFF TGTGCCAGCAGTACTACAGGGTTCTTGGGAACTGAGCAGTTCTTC NA TRBJ2-1 NA TRBV28
CASRERGTRVYNEQFF TGTGCCAGCAGAGAAAGGGGGACTAGAGTGTACAATGAGCAGTTCTTC NA TRBJ2-1 TRBD2 TRBV28
CASSPNFYEQYF TGTGCCAGCTCACCAAATTTTTACGAGCAGTACTTC NA TRBJ2-7 NA TRBV18
CASSSGTGADSPLHF TGCGCCAGCAGCTCCGGGACAGGGGCGGATTCACCCCTCCACTTT NA TRBJ1-6 TRBD1 TRBV5-1
CAWSTSPGLVSTDTQYF TGTGCCTGGAGTACTTCCCCGGGACTAGTGAGCACAGATACGCAGTATTTT NA TRBJ2-3 TRBD2 TRBV30
CAWRRGGEQYF TGTGCCTGGCGCAGGGGTGGCGAGCAGTACTTC NA TRBJ2-7 NA TRBV30
CASSLISERGLAGGPETYEQYF TGTGCCAGCAGCTTAATCTCGGAGAGGGGACTAGCGGGAGGGCCCGAGACCTACGAGCAGTACTTC NA TRBJ2-7 TRBD2 TRBV7-6
CASSLAVAGDEQFF TGCGCCAGCAGCTTGGCGGTAGCGGGAGATGAGCAGTTCTTC NA TRBJ2-1 TRBD2 TRBV5-1
CASSGQGQGPRYGYTF TGTGCCAGCAGCGGCCAGGGACAGGGACCGCGCTATGGCTACACCTTC NA TRBJ1-2 TRBD1 TRBV9
CASSLWDWNYGYTF TGTGCCAGCAGCTTGTGGGACTGGAACTATGGCTACACCTTC NA TRBJ1-2 NA TRBV5-4
CASSLRDTYEQYF TGTGCCAGCAGCTTAAGGGACACCTACGAGCAGTACTTC NA TRBJ2-7 NA TRBV7-6
CASTRDGFGYPLHF TGTGCCAGCACGCGGGACGGCTTCGGGTACCCCCTCCACTTT NA TRBJ1-6 NA TRBV25-1
CASSGPTGLAETNTGELFF TGTGCCAGCAGCGGACCTACGGGACTAGCCGAGACGAACACCGGGGAGCTGTTTTTT NA TRBJ2-2 TRBD2 TRBV9
CASSDGAEDTQYF TGTGCCAGCAGTGACGGGGCGGAGGATACGCAGTATTTT NA TRBJ2-3 NA TRBV6-4
CASSLSGGRRDVETQYF TGTGCCAGCAGTTTATCAGGGGGCCGCAGGGATGTGGAGACCCAGTACTTC NA TRBJ2-5 TRBD1 TRBV27
CASSFTSGGISEQFF TGTGCCAGCAGCTTTACGAGCGGGGGGATAAGTGAGCAGTTCTTC NA TRBJ2-1 TRBD2 TRBV5-4
CASSFINEQYF TGTGCCAGCAGCTTTATCAACGAGCAGTACTTC few TRBJ2-7 NA TRBV7-2
CASSLSVGGYEQYF TGTGCCAGCAGTTTATCGGTAGGGGGCTACGAGCAGTACTTC few TRBJ2-7 NA TRBV27
CASSEGERYGYTF TGTGCCTCCTCGGAGGGGGAAAGATATGGCTACACCTTC NA TRBJ1-2 NA TRBV15
CASTPLTSEYNEQFF TGTGCCAGCACTCCACTGACTAGCGAGTACAATGAGCAGTTCTTC NA TRBJ2-1 TRBD2 TRBV7-9
CASRRDGTYEQYF TGTGCCAGCAGGCGGGACGGGACCTACGAGCAGTACTTC NA TRBJ2-7 NA TRBV9
CASRAGTVYEQYF TGCGCCAGCAGAGCCGGGACAGTGTACGAGCAGTACTTC few TRBJ2-7 TRBD1 TRBV5-1
CASSSLWTGRNTEAFF TGTGCCAGCAGCTCACTCTGGACAGGGCGGAACACTGAAGCTTTCTTT NA TRBJ1-1 TRBD1 TRBV7-9
CASMRTNTPFEQYF TGTGCCAGTATGCGGACAAATACCCCGTTCGAGCAGTACTTC NA TRBJ2-7 NA TRBV19
CASSLVPLSVSYEQYF TGTGCCAGCAGCTTAGTGCCGCTTTCGGTCTCCTACGAGCAGTACTTC few TRBJ2-7 NA TRBV7-8
CAISESGGPYEQYF TGTGCCATCAGTGAGTCGGGGGGCCCCTACGAGCAGTACTTC NA TRBJ2-7 NA TRBV10-3
CAWKHSMNTEAFF TGTGCCTGGAAACACAGTATGAACACTGAAGCTTTCTTT NA TRBJ1-1 NA TRBV30
CASSQPGRVWQFF TGCGCCAGCAGCCAGCCCGGACGGGTATGGCAGTTCTTC once TRBJ2-1 NA TRBV4-1
CASSAGTATNEKLFF TGTGCCAGCAGCGCCGGGACAGCGACTAATGAAAAACTGTTTTTT NA TRBJ1-4 TRBD1 TRBV9
CASSQDVTFTPSGTQYF TGCGCCAGCAGCCAAGATGTGACTTTTACGCCCTCTGGGACCCAGTACTTC NA TRBJ2-5 NA TRBV4-3
CASSFIGTGANQPQHF TGTGCCAGCAGTTTTATCGGGACAGGCGCCAATCAGCCCCAGCATTTT NA TRBJ1-5 TRBD1 TRBV28
CASSAGQGSYEQYF TGCGCCAGCAGCGCAGGACAGGGGAGCTACGAGCAGTACTTC NA TRBJ2-7 TRBD1 TRBV5-1
CAWRRQGGANTEAFF TGTGCCTGGAGGAGACAAGGGGGTGCGAACACTGAAGCTTTCTTT NA TRBJ1-1 NA TRBV30
CAWSRTSGTFGNYGYTF TGTGCCTGGAGTCGGACCTCTGGGACCTTCGGCAACTATGGCTACACCTTC once TRBJ1-2 NA TRBV30
CASNDGGPTYEQYF TGTGCCAGCAACGACGGGGGTCCCACCTACGAGCAGTACTTC NA TRBJ2-7 NA TRBV27
CASSGEVSNQPQHF TGTGCCAGCAGTGGCGAGGTTAGCAATCAGCCCCAGCATTTT NA TRBJ1-5 NA TRBV2
CASSQDTGQGYGYTF TGTGCCAGCAGCCAAGATACGGGACAGGGCTATGGCTACACCTTC NA TRBJ1-2 TRBD1 TRBV4-2
CASSVGTGATNEKLFF TGTGCCAGCAGTGTTGGGACAGGTGCAACTAATGAAAAACTGTTTTTT NA TRBJ1-4 TRBD1 TRBV25-1
CASSQVRDINQPQHF TGTGCCAGCAGCCAAGTCCGGGACATCAATCAGCCCCAGCATTTT once TRBJ1-5 NA TRBV4-2
CASSFRVSDEQYF TGTGCCAGCAGTTTTAGGGTTAGTGACGAGCAGTACTTC NA TRBJ2-7 NA TRBV28
CASKAPGIHYEQYF TGTGCCAGCAAGGCCCCAGGTATCCATTACGAGCAGTACTTC NA TRBJ2-7 NA TRBV28
CAWIDGSSTDTQYF TGTGCCTGGATTGACGGTTCTAGCACAGATACGCAGTATTTT NA TRBJ2-3 NA TRBV30
CASSLDSETQYF TGTGCCAGCAGCTTAGATTCAGAGACCCAGTACTTC NA TRBJ2-5 NA TRBV11-2
CASSPLDTPGNTIYF TGCGCCAGCAGCCCTTTGGACACTCCTGGAAACACCATATATTTT NA TRBJ1-3 NA TRBV4-1
CASSSPPGTRVAVAQYF TGTGCCAGCAGCTCTCCCCCCGGGACTAGGGTGGCTGTTGCGCAGTATTTT NA TRBJ2-3 TRBD2 TRBV11-2
CASSPPGGRGTQYF TGTGCCAGCTCACCTCCGGGAGGGAGGGGTACGCAGTATTTT NA TRBJ2-3 TRBD2 TRBV18
CASGGDRSSYNEQFF TGTGCCAGCGGAGGGGACAGGAGCTCCTACAATGAGCAGTTCTTC NA TRBJ2-1 TRBD1 TRBV27
CASPDTLYSNQPQHF TGCGCCAGCCCGGACACCCTTTACAGCAATCAGCCCCAGCATTTT NA TRBJ1-5 NA TRBV5-1
CASSEGQGGSSLTNWSNQPQHF TGTGCCAGCAGTGAAGGGCAGGGGGGATCTTCCTTAACTAACTGGAGCAATCAGCCCCAGCATTTT NA TRBJ1-5 TRBD1 TRBV6-1
CATSRDSRSSYEQYF TGTGCCACCAGCAGAGACTCCAGGAGCTCCTACGAGCAGTACTTC NA TRBJ2-7 NA TRBV15
CASRSNQGSEQYF TGTGCCAGCAGGTCTAATCAGGGGAGCGAGCAGTACTTC NA TRBJ2-7 NA TRBV6-5
CASSIVRSRGRTEAFF TGTGCCAGTAGTATAGTTCGATCCAGGGGGCGGACTGAAGCTTTCTTT once TRBJ1-1 TRBD1 TRBV19
CASTTKRKVNSPLHF TGTGCCAGCACCACAAAACGGAAAGTCAATTCACCCCTCCACTTT NA TRBJ1-6 NA TRBV27
CASSPGDPRDTQYF TGTGCCAGCAGCCCCGGGGACCCTAGGGATACGCAGTATTTT NA TRBJ2-3 NA TRBV6-1
CASSPEGAETQYF TGTGCCAGCAGCCCTGAGGGGGCGGAGACCCAGTACTTC once TRBJ2-5 TRBD1 TRBV14
CAWTGTHNEKLFF TGTGCCTGGACCGGGACTCATAATGAAAAACTGTTTTTT NA TRBJ1-4 NA TRBV30
CASTERGFTGELFF TGTGCCAGCACCGAGCGGGGGTTCACCGGGGAGCTGTTTTTT NA TRBJ2-2 TRBD2 TRBV6-5